This T cell receptor (beta chain) appears in the sequencing data of a study of technical replicates of blood from a handful of donors. The CDR3 is 13 residues long. V was clipped by 5 bases and J by 4 bases, with 8 bases between them. From germline, CDR1 is SSHAT and CDR2 FNYEAQ (reference sequence). Generated by immunoSEQ multiplex PCR, the TCRdb table keeps only in-frame clones and is missing some. The sample includes approximately 94,000 clones, approximately 95% seen only once; the top ten take about 0.39%. The sequenced sample consisted of T cells isolated from PBMCs. The chain is built from TRBV7-7 and TRBJ1-4; a possible D gene is TRBD1 (5 bases). This receptor was identified in a human donor in good health. The CDR3 sequence: CASSQGVNEKLFF. CDR3 nucleotides: TGTGCCAGCAGCCAAGGGGTTAATGAAAAACTGTTTTTT.